A single sample is the source of the 18 T cell receptor beta chains below, sequenced in a study of blood T cell repertoires in COVID-19. Profiling relied on immunoSEQ multiplex PCR, and the TCRdb table lists in-frame clones only, not all of them. The sample holds about 300,000 clones, approximately 88% seen once. Sequenced input: peripheral blood. The receptors here all came from a man aged 18 to 30 who had recovered from COVID-19.

This chain links TRBV18 with TRBJ2-7, with 10 nucleotides matching TRBD1. The germline V gene has CDR1 KGHSH and CDR2 LQKENI. Trimming cost V 3 bases and J 5 bases; bases outside gene matches: 10. CDR3 length: 16 amino acids. CDR3 protein: CASSPNRDRGTDEQYF. DNA of the CDR3: TGTGCCAGCTCACCCAATCGGGACAGGGGAACGGACGAGCAGTACTTC.

V gene TRBV18 combines with J gene TRBJ2-3; 11 bases match TRBD1. Trimming cost V 2 bases and J 6 bases; bases outside gene matches: 7. Germline V gene sequence: CDR1 KGHSH, CDR2 LQKENI. This CDR3 has 16 amino acids. This CDR3 is CASSPTPDRGQDTQYF. CDR3 nucleotide sequence: TGTGCCAGCTCACCAACACCGGACAGGGGGCAGGATACGCAGTATTTT.

The chain carries TRBV7-3 and TRBJ2-3, with 7 bases matching TRBD2. CDR1 SGHTA and CDR2 FQGTGA come from the germline V gene. Losses at the gene ends were 5 bases for V and 0 bases for J; bases not matched to a gene: 5. The CDR3 runs to 15 residues. CDR3 in DNA: TGTGCCAGCAGCCCCACTAGCGTTAGCACAGATACGCAGTATTTT. Protein: CASSPTSVSTDTQYF.

The J gene is TRBJ1-1, the V gene TRBV4-3; D call uncertain. Germline V gives CDR1 LGHNA, CDR2 YSLEER. The CDR3 covers 15 residues. Trimming shortened V by 0 bases and J by 1 base, and 9 bases separated the two germline ends. CDR3 bases: TGCGCCAGCAGCCAAGATCAAGGGAGGAACACTGAAGCTTTCTTT. It is translated as CASSQDQGRNTEAFF.

CDR3 sequence reads: CASSTDSSYEQYF. The CDR3 nucleotides read TGTGCCAGCAGTACGGACAGCTCCTACGAGCAGTACTTC. The chain employs TRBV6-5 and TRBJ2-7; D might be TRBD1 (6 bases). Germline V lookup: CDR1 MNHEY, CDR2 SVGAGI. This CDR3 is built from 13 residues. Between the trimmed V and J ends, which lost 5 bases and 0 bases, there was a span of 8 bases.

This clone has only one observation. V gene TRBV9 combines with J gene TRBJ2-7, with TRBD1 matching 7 bases. V lost 0 bases, J lost 0 bases, and 3 bases stayed unmatched. The CDR3 is made up of 15 amino acids. Germline V CDR1 and CDR2: SGDLS, YYNGEE. The CDR3 spells CASSVGGTVSYEQYF. In DNA form, the CDR3 reads TGTGCCAGCAGCGTAGGAGGGACAGTCTCCTACGAGCAGTACTTC.

J is TRBJ2-7 and V is TRBV2, with TRBD1 matching over 11 bases. J was trimmed by 3 bases and V by 6 bases; bases with no gene match: 7. The V gene's germline CDR1 is SNHLY and CDR2 FYNNEI. CDR3 length: 15 amino acids. Here the CDR3 DNA reads TGTGCCAGCAGGGGGCCGGGACAGGGGGTCTACGAGCAGTACTTC. It encodes CASRGPGQGVYEQYF.

This sequence joins TRBV18 and TRBJ1-1; D is possibly TRBD1 (5 bases). The CDR3 extends over 15 amino acids. Germline loops: CDR1 KGHSH, CDR2 LQKENI. Trimming took 0 bases from V and 4 from J, leaving 12 bases between them. The CDR3: CASSPPVGGGTEAFF. CDR3 nucleotides: TGTGCCAGCTCACCACCCGTCGGGGGTGGCACTGAAGCTTTCTTT.

This rearrangement joins TRBV6-1 to TRBJ2-2; D unresolved. Germline values: CDR1 MNHNS, CDR2 SASEGT. The length of the CDR3 is 14 residues. With 0 bases removed from V and 3 bases from J, the gap between germline ends came to 5 bases. Here the CDR3 DNA reads TGTGCCAGCAGTGAAGCTTCGTACACCGGGGAGCTGTTTTTT. Encoded protein: CASSEASYTGELFF.

The V and J genes are TRBV2 and TRBJ2-3; D is perhaps TRBD2 (5 bases). CDR3 length: 13 amino acids. Germline V gene sequence: CDR1 SNHLY, CDR2 FYNNEI. V dropped 3 bases and J dropped 9 bases, with 13 bases sitting between them. The CDR3 region has the DNA TGTGCCAGCAGTGATGGGAGCGGATACACGCAGTATTTT. Its protein product is CASSDGSGYTQYF.

In nucleotides, the CDR3 is TGCGCCAGCAGCCATGGACAGGGTATCGGGGAGCTGTTTTTT. Its protein is CASSHGQGIGELFF. The genes are TRBV4-1 and TRBJ2-2, with TRBD1 matching 8 bases. The germline V gene has CDR1 MGHRA and CDR2 YSYEKL. The CDR3 extends over 14 amino acids. V lost 3 bases and J lost 7; bases outside the gene matches: 4.

This clone was counted a single time. The J gene is TRBJ2-3, the V gene TRBV4-1, with 10 bases lining up with TRBD2. With V trimmed by 1 base and J by 2 bases, 3 bases remained unmatched. Germline V gene sequence: CDR1 MGHRA, CDR2 YSYEKL. There are 16 residues in the CDR3. CDR3 DNA sequence: TGCGCCAGCAGCCAAGGAGCGGGGGGGAACACAGATACGCAGTATTTT. This gives the protein CASSQGAGGNTDTQYF.

The chain has TRBV6-2 or TRBV6-3 and TRBJ1-1; 9 bases match TRBD1. CDR1 MNHEY and CDR2 SVGEGT come from the germline V gene. V was clipped by 2 bases and J by 6 bases; unmatched bases: 4. The CDR3 runs to 14 residues. CDR3 coding DNA: TGTGCCAGCAGTTACCCGGACAGGGGAGCTGAAGCTTTCTTT. Translated: CASSYPDRGAEAFF.

V is TRBV5-5 and J is TRBJ1-4; no firm D call. Germline CDR1 is SGHKS and CDR2 is YYEKEE (reference sequence). The CDR3 spans 17 residues. V lost 3 bases and J 5 bases, leaving 20 bases between the germline ends. The CDR3 nucleotides read TGTGCCAGCAGCTCTGTTTGGGCCCCTGGGCCGAATGAAAAACTGTTTTTT. The encoded protein is CASSSVWAPGPNEKLFF.

The chain recombines TRBV29-1 with TRBJ1-1; TRBD1 matches 7 bases. CDR3 length: 13 amino acids. The V segment lost 6 bases and the J segment 1 base; nucleotides outside the gene matches: 5. Germline-derived CDR1 and CDR2 are SQVTM and ANQGSEA. The CDR3 DNA follows: TGCAGCGTCATTACAGGGGAGAACACTGAAGCTTTCTTT. The encoded protein is CSVITGENTEAFF.

In its sample, this clone was seen once. The rearrangement uses TRBV2 and TRBJ1-5, with 7 bases lining up with TRBD1. Trimming removed 6 bases from V and 2 bases from J; junction bases left unmatched: 4. From germline, CDR1 is SNHLY and CDR2 FYNNEI. This CDR3 has 14 amino acids. For the CDR3, the DNA is TGTGCCAGCAGCCTAACAGGGGGCAATCAGCCCCAGCATTTT. This sequence encodes CASSLTGGNQPQHF. The full variable domain, completed using reference TRBV2 and TRBJ1-5, is EPEVTQTPSHQVTQMGQEVILRCVPISNHLYFYWYRQILGQKVEFLVSFYNNEISEKSEIFDDQFSVERPDGSNFTLKIRSTKLEDSAMYFCASSLTGGNQPQHFGDGTRLSIL.

The rearrangement links TRBV29-1 to TRBJ2-5; tentative D call: TRBD1 (6 bases). The ends were cut back, 3 bases at V and 5 bases at J, with 16 bases in the middle. This CDR3 has 14 residues. Germline CDR1 SQVTM, CDR2 ANQGSEA. This CDR3 reads CSVDAGGQGETQYF. CDR3 nucleotide sequence: TGCAGCGTTGACGCAGGCGGGCAGGGGGAGACCCAGTACTTC.

J is TRBJ1-2 and V is TRBV9; 7 nucleotides line up with TRBD1. The J segment lost 2 bases and the V segment lost 1 base, leaving 2 bases of the junction unmatched. Germline V gene lookup returns CDR1 SGDLS and CDR2 YYNGEE. This CDR3 has 14 residues. The CDR3: CASSVKGQNYGYTF. The CDR3 nucleotides read TGTGCCAGCAGCGTAAAGGGACAGAACTATGGCTACACCTTC.